Shown below are 5 T cell receptor beta chains from a single sample sequenced in a study of T cell responses to AZD1222 COVID-19 vaccine. Data came from immunoSEQ multiplex PCR; TCRdb stores just in-frame clones and leaves some out. The table lists approximately 100,000 clones, approximately 96% of them singletons. The sample in question was peripheral blood, obtained on day 0 of AZD1222 vaccination. These receptors all come from an adult in good health.

This chain links TRBV12-2 with TRBJ2-7; the table's D gene call, TRBD1, was not cross checked with the DNA. TRBV12-2 is a recognized pseudogene. This CDR3 has 15 residues. The CDR3 loop reads CASRLWKQASYEQYF. The CDR3 DNA reads as TGTGCAAGTCGCTTATGGAAGCAGGCTTCCTACGAGCAGTACTTC.

This clone came up once. V and J are TRBV7-9 and TRBJ1-2; D is unclear. The CDR3 extends over 19 amino acids. Deletions cut 8 bases from V and 1 base from J, with 29 bases between. From germline, CDR1 is SEHNR and CDR2 FQNEAQ (reference sequence). The DNA of the CDR3 is TGTGCCAGCTCACCGAAACCGGCCGGAAGCGCCGCGATTAACTATGGCTACACCTTC. It yields the protein CASSPKPAGSAAINYGYTF.

The chain is built from TRBV15 and TRBJ1-1; D gene ambiguous. Trimming stripped 0 bases from V and 1 base from J, with 9 bases between. Germline-derived CDR1 and CDR2 are LNHNV and YYDKDF (reference sequence). This CDR3 comprises 15 residues. This CDR3 reads CATSRDLIGNTEAFF. The CDR3 nucleotides are TGTGCCACCAGCAGAGATCTTATAGGGAACACTGAAGCTTTCTTT.

V is TRBV28 and J is TRBJ2-7; 11 nucleotides agree with TRBD2. The germline V gene has CDR1 MDHEN and CDR2 SYDVKM. The J segment lost 2 bases and the V segment lost 4 bases, leaving 4 bases of the junction unmatched. The CDR3 is 15 residues long. The CDR3: CASSSGTSGAYEQYF. In DNA, the CDR3 is TGTGCCAGCAGTTCCGGGACTAGCGGTGCCTACGAGCAGTACTTC.

The V call is TRBV5-4, the J call TRBJ2-3, with 9 nucleotides matching TRBD1. There are 15 residues in the CDR3. CDR1 and CDR2 (germline): SGHNT, YYREEE (reference sequence). Trimming cost V 4 bases and J 3 bases; bases outside gene matches: 6. For the CDR3, the DNA is TGTGCCAGCAGCATGCGGGACAGGGTTACAGATACGCAGTATTTT. It is translated as CASSMRDRVTDTQYF.